Listed below are T cell receptor beta chains from one sample, sequenced in a study of T cells in tuberculosis. TCRdb's table, derived via immunoSEQ multiplex PCR, lists solely in-frame clones and lacks some. The sample carries fewer than 55,000 clones, about 96% recorded once. The sample taken for sequencing was PBMCs. The source is a donor aged 10-35 years with latent tuberculosis or without tuberculosis infection. Each CDR3 is given without its conserved first and last residue.

V	CDR3
TRBV5-1	ASRHTLVGEQY
TRBV4-2	ASSQELEGNTGELF
TRBV5-1	ASSLAPPGTNEKLF
TRBV27	ASSFRGAYNEQF
TRBV25-1	ASSEGDRGWETQY
TRBV5-4	ASSLRGVGTDTQY
TRBV5-4	ASSLGTGRSDTQY
TRBV10-3	AISRTGRGDTEAF
TRBV5-1	ASSFLVASGGPSTDTQY
TRBV10-3	AIRGDRGYYGYT
TRBV6-1	ASSPQGRRTEAF
TRBV5-1	ASSLVQKREQY
TRBV15	ATSTLPGGSQGQPQH
TRBV10-3	AISPTGDGSLH
TRBV30	AWDLAGATDTQY
TRBV4-1	ASSQIGSGSFYEQY
TRBV10-3	AISELAAGTHPSSYEQY
TRBV20-1	SALTSEKLF
TRBV27	ASSLLGTDSYNEQF
TRBV4-1	ASSLDYAFVEQF
TRBV19	ASSINRDHNEKLF
TRBV5-6	ASSVTVASGRGHQETQY
TRBV9	ASSGRQGIDQPQH
TRBV15	ATSRRGPKNEKLF
TRBV30	AWSLSRNTEAF
TRBV10-3	AISGGELPYEQY
TRBV11-2	ASSLGYVSVTGELF
TRBV30	AWSAQYTEAF
TRBV6-5	ASSKRGEPYNEQF
TRBV18	ASSPKGAFSEKLF
TRBV2	ASSVGDNQPQH
TRBV25-1	ASSDRRGQVNTEAF
TRBV5-4	ASSTRTGERVNGYT
TRBV27	ASSLGGTVYEQY
TRBV6-6	ASSQREGPYEQY
TRBV2	ASSEGQDSNQPQH
TRBV9	ASSAWTASYNEQF
TRBV4-1	ASSQDYGTLQETQY
TRBV11-2	ASSPRTGGFTGELF
TRBV14	ASSLLPGQGDNEQF
TRBV5-6	ASSPGTVPPVDEQF
TRBV5-1	ASSPNPGQGDSPLH
TRBV4-1	ASSQRRGLETQY
TRBV10-3	AISAEVGSYEQY
TRBV2	ASRRRTGSYDNSPLH
TRBV6-1	ASSGSGWSTGVAF
TRBV2	ASSSGVFPYEQY
TRBV18	ASSSLAKQDSPLH